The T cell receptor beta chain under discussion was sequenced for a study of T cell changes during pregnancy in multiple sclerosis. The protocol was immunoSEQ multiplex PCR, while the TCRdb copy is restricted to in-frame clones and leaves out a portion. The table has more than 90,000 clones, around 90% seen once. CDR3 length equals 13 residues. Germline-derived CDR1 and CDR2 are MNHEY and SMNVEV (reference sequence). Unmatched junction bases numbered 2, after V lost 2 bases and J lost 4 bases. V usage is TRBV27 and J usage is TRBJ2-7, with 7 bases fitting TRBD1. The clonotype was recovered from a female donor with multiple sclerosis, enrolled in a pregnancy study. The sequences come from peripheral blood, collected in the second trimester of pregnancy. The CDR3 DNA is TGTGCCAGCAGTTTAAACAGGGGATACGAGCAGTACTTC. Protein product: CASSLNRGYEQYF.